The 18 T cell receptor beta chains presented below share a single source sample, sequenced in a study of blood T cell repertoires in COVID-19. Repertoires were generated with immunoSEQ multiplex PCR, while TCRdb's copy carries only in-frame clones and drops some. The profile shows about 180,000 clones, over 75% of them singletons. Sequenced sample: peripheral blood. These receptors all stem from a man in his 70s with active or convalescent COVID-19.

Here the CDR3 DNA reads TGTGCCAGCAGCTCCGGAAGAGGAGCGAACACCGGGGAGCTGTTTTTT. Its protein product is CASSSGRGANTGELFF. The chain combines TRBV5-4 with TRBJ2-2; no clear D gene. This CDR3 spans 16 amino acids. Between the trimmed V and J ends, which lost 3 bases and 0 bases, there was a span of 12 bases. Germline V gene data show CDR1 as SGHNT and CDR2 as YYREEE (reference sequence).

The V and J genes are TRBV12-5 and TRBJ1-2; D perhaps matches TRBD1 (5 bases). The germline V and J ends were trimmed by 5 bases and 5 bases, with 18 bases remaining between them. The V gene's germline CDR1 is LGHNT and CDR2 FRNRAP. This CDR3 is 15 amino acids long. CDR3 coding DNA: TGTGCTAGTGGTGAAAATTCAGGGCTTGGGTATGGCTACACCTTC. This sequence encodes CASGENSGLGYGYTF.

The DNA for the CDR3 is TGTGCCAGTGACAGGGTTCAAGAGACCCAGTACTTC. This gives the protein CASDRVQETQYF. The rearrangement joins TRBV2 to TRBJ2-5, with 7 bases identical to TRBD1. Germline-derived CDR1 and CDR2 are SNHLY and FYNNEI. The trim removed 9 bases at V and 2 bases at J, leaving 3 bases unmatched. This CDR3 comprises 12 residues.

This chain uses TRBV2 with TRBJ2-3; 7 bases agree with TRBD2. The CDR3 has 17 residues. The ends lost 6 bases at V and 2 bases at J; junction bases unmatched: 14. Germline V gene sequence: CDR1 SNHLY, CDR2 FYNNEI. CDR3 nucleotide sequence: TGTGCCAGCAGCGGCTTTAGGCTAGCGGCCACCACAGATACGCAGTATTTT. Residues: CASSGFRLAATTDTQYF.

This clone was recorded only once. This chain uses TRBV6-5 with TRBJ2-7, with D tentatively TRBD2 (5 bases). This CDR3 comprises 15 residues. CDR1 is MNHEY and CDR2 is SVGAGI in the germline V gene. Between the trimmed V and J ends, which lost 7 bases and 2 bases, there was a span of 18 bases. CDR3 amino acids: CASKVLLASAYEQYF. In DNA, the CDR3 is TGTGCCAGCAAAGTACTTCTAGCATCCGCCTACGAGCAGTACTTC.

Written as DNA, the CDR3 is TGTGCCAGCAGCTGGGGGCAAGCCGTGGAGGAGCAGTTCTTC. It yields the protein CASSWGQAVEEQFF. This chain uses TRBV5-6 with TRBJ2-1; a possible D gene is TRBD1 (6 bases). Trimming removed 3 bases from V and 10 bases from J, with 17 bases in between. The CDR3 loop spans 14 amino acids. Germline V gene data show CDR1 as SGHDT and CDR2 as YYEEEE.

The V gene is TRBV6-5, the J gene TRBJ2-6, with D maybe TRBD1 (6 bases). The CDR3 consists of 14 residues. Trimming removed 7 bases at V and 2 bases at J, with 9 bases between. Germline CDR1 reads MNHEY; CDR2 reads SVGAGI. CDR3 DNA: TGTGCCAGCAACAGGGTAGCTGGGGCCAACGTCCTGACTTTC. Translating it yields CASNRVAGANVLTF.

The V gene is TRBV7-2, the J gene TRBJ2-3; 7 bases agree with TRBD2. V gave up 6 bases and J gave up 5 bases; unmatched junction bases: 5. The CDR3 runs 13 residues. Looked up from germline, CDR1 is SGHTA and CDR2 is FQGNSA. The CDR3 DNA sequence: TGTGCCAGCAGGTTGCGCGGGGGAGATACGCAGTATTTT. As protein: CASRLRGGDTQYF. Variable domain in full (rest from reference TRBV7-2 and TRBJ2-3): GAGVSQSPSNKVTEKGKDVELRCDPISGHTALYWYRQSLGQGLEFLIYFQGNSAPDKSGLPSDRFSAERTGGSVSTLTIQRTQQEDSAVYLCASRLRGGDTQYFGPGTRLTVL.

This clone has a handful of counts. This chain connects TRBV14 to TRBJ1-1; D perhaps matches TRBD1 (5 bases). V was shortened by 4 bases and J by 4 bases, with 10 bases between the two germline ends. This CDR3 contains 13 residues. Germline V gene lookup returns CDR1 SGHDN and CDR2 FVKESK. CDR3 residues: CASSRRGGTEAFF. CDR3 nucleotide sequence: TGTGCCAGCAGCCGGAGGGGCGGCACTGAAGCTTTCTTT.

The chain uses TRBV27 and TRBJ2-7; D is ambiguous. V was clipped by 6 bases and J by 6 bases, with 12 bases between them. There are 12 residues in the CDR3. Germline CDR1 is MNHEY and CDR2 is SMNVEV (reference sequence). The CDR3 spells CASSSVWSEQYF. The DNA of the CDR3 is TGTGCCAGCAGCTCAGTGTGGAGCGAGCAGTACTTC.

The rearrangement links TRBV11-3 to TRBJ2-5; a weak D match, TRBD2 (6 bases). Deletions cut 3 bases from V and 2 bases from J, with 16 bases between. The V gene's germline CDR1 is SGHNT and CDR2 YENEEA. This CDR3 has 16 residues. CDR3 sequence: CASSLGRSSQQETQYF. The CDR3 coding sequence is TGTGCCAGCAGCTTGGGGAGGAGCTCCCAGCAAGAGACCCAGTACTTC. The full variable domain, in which reference TRBV11-3 and TRBJ2-5 provide the parts outside the CDR3, is EAGVVQSPRYKIIEKKQPVAFWCNPISGHNTLYWYLQNLGQGPELLIRYENEEAVDDSQLPKDRFSAERLKGVDSTLKIQPAELGDSAVYLCASSLGRSSQQETQYFGPGTRLLVL.

The rearrangement joins TRBV6-6 to TRBJ1-5; 7 nucleotides match TRBD1. The J segment lost 3 bases and the V segment lost 2 bases, leaving 4 bases of the junction unmatched. CDR3 length equals 15 residues. Germline V lookup: CDR1 MNHNY, CDR2 SVGAGI (reference sequence). As DNA, the CDR3 is TGTGCCAGCAGTTACGGGGACAGTTTCAATCAGCCCCAGCATTTT. Its protein product is CASSYGDSFNQPQHF.

The rearrangement links TRBV9 to TRBJ1-2; 9 positions match TRBD1. J was trimmed by 1 base and V by 3 bases; bases with no gene match: 10. This CDR3 is 17 amino acids long. From germline, CDR1 is SGDLS and CDR2 YYNGEE. Here the CDR3 DNA reads TGTGCCAGCAGCGAAGGGACAGGGTCCCCTAATAACTATGGCTACACCTTC. It is translated as CASSEGTGSPNNYGYTF.

The CDR3 sequence: CASSADRVPYNEQFF. In DNA form, the CDR3 reads TGTGCCAGCAGCGCCGACAGGGTCCCCTACAATGAGCAGTTCTTC. This chain connects TRBV9 to TRBJ2-1; 7 positions match TRBD1. With 3 bases clipped from V and 2 bases from J, the junction kept 5 bases outside the gene matches. CDR1 and CDR2 (germline): SGDLS, YYNGEE. The CDR3 totals 15 residues. Full variable domain (rest looked up from reference TRBV9 and TRBJ2-1): DSGVTQTPKHLITATGQRVTLRCSPRSGDLSVYWYQQSLDQGLQFLIQYYNGEERAKGNILERFSAQQFPDLHSELNLSSLELGDSALYFCASSADRVPYNEQFFGPGTRLTVL.

This clone has just a few counts. The genes are TRBV4-1 and TRBJ2-7; 13 nucleotides line up with TRBD2. Germline V gives CDR1 MGHRA, CDR2 YSYEKL. CDR3 length equals 16 residues. V lost 2 bases, J lost 3 bases, and 4 bases stayed unmatched. CDR3: CASSQTSGGASYEQYF. In DNA, the CDR3 is TGCGCCAGCAGCCAAACTAGCGGGGGGGCCAGCTACGAGCAGTACTTC.

The gene calls are TRBV5-1 and TRBJ1-1; possible D gene TRBD1, 5 bases. This CDR3 has 13 amino acids. The V end lost 0 bases, the J end lost 7 bases, and 10 bases lay between the germline ends. Germline CDR1 reads SGHRS; CDR2 reads YFSETQ. CDR3 DNA sequence: TGCGCCAGCAGCTTGGATGCAGGGTTTGAAGCTTTCTTT. Translating gives CASSLDAGFEAFF. The full variable domain, rest sourced from reference TRBV5-1 and TRBJ1-1, is KAGVTQTPRYLIKTRGQQVTLSCSPISGHRSVSWYQQTPGQGLQFLFEYFSETQRNKGNFPGRFSGRQFSNSRSEMNVSTLELGDSALYLCASSLDAGFEAFFGQGTRLTVV.

The chain uses TRBV7-2 and TRBJ2-3, with D unresolved. CDR1 SGHTA and CDR2 FQGNSA come from the germline V gene. The CDR3 covers 16 residues. V was trimmed by 4 bases and J by 0 bases, leaving 14 bases between them. This CDR3 reads CASSSTPYGSTDTQYF. CDR3 DNA sequence: TGTGCCAGCAGCTCAACCCCTTACGGGAGCACAGATACGCAGTATTTT.

In its sample, this clone was seen a few times. The V gene is TRBV19, the J gene TRBJ1-4, with a possible D match to TRBD1 (6 bases). Germline CDR1 LNHDA, CDR2 SQIVND (reference sequence). Trimming pared 9 bases from V and 6 bases from J, leaving 11 bases between. The CDR3 is 12 residues long. The CDR3 spells CASRTVDEKLFF. For the CDR3, the DNA is TGTGCCAGCAGGACAGTGGATGAAAAACTGTTTTTT. Together with reference TRBV19 and TRBJ1-4, the CDR3 gives the full variable domain: DGGITQSPKYLFRKEGQNVTLSCEQNLNHDAMYWYRQDPGQGLRLIYYSQIVNDFQKGDIAEGYSVSREKKESFPLTVTSAQKNPTAFYLCASRTVDEKLFFGSGTQLSVL.